A selection of T cell receptor beta chains follows, all from one sample in a study of blood T cell repertoires in COVID-19. Assay: immunoSEQ multiplex PCR; the TCRdb copy retains only in-frame clones and omits some. The sample shows some 200,000 clones, around four fifths of them seen only once. The sample was peripheral blood. The receptors shown here come from a man aged 30 to 45 with active or convalescent COVID-19. Each CDR3 is given with its conserved first and last residue. The order of the fields is J gene, V gene, D gene, clone size, CDR3 protein, CDR3 DNA. The D gene is left open where the match is weak. Part of the rows lack a size; the others show once, few, many or a class for expanded clones.

TRBJ1-4,TRBV7-9,.,.,CASSLGPGLIF,TGTGCCAGCAGCTTAGGGCCGGGGTTGATTTTT
TRBJ1-2,TRBV6-2/TRBV6-3,.,few,CASSYARVYGYTF,TGTGCCAGCAGTTACGCCCGAGTCTATGGCTACACCTTC
TRBJ2-5,TRBV7-9,.,few,CASSLHHSTYQETQYF,TGTGCCAGCAGCTTACATCATAGTACGTACCAAGAGACCCAGTACTTC
TRBJ2-2,TRBV5-1,TRBD1,.,CASSLGGTDAGELFF,TGCGCCAGCAGCTTGGGAGGGACAGATGCCGGGGAGCTGTTTTTT
TRBJ1-2,TRBV6-5,TRBD1,.,CASSYGQGPRYGYTF,TGTGCCAGCAGTTACGGACAGGGACCTCGCTATGGCTACACCTTC
TRBJ2-3,TRBV5-4,TRBD2,.,CASSLGLATDTQYF,TGTGCCAGCAGCTTGGGACTAGCCACAGATACGCAGTATTTT
TRBJ2-1,TRBV19,TRBD2,.,CASSGLARAYNEQFF,TGTGCCAGTAGTGGACTAGCAAGGGCCTACAATGAGCAGTTCTTC
TRBJ1-2,TRBV11-2,TRBD1,.,CASSPVTGESGRGYTF,TGTGCCAGCAGCCCAGTGACAGGGGAGTCAGGACGGGGCTACACCTTC
TRBJ1-5,TRBV19,.,.,CASSMTWGNNQPQHF,TGTGCCAGTAGTATGACGTGGGGCAACAATCAGCCCCAGCATTTT
TRBJ2-2,TRBV28,.,.,CASRWGGAGELFF,TGTGCCAGCAGGTGGGGGGGCGCCGGGGAGCTGTTTTTT
TRBJ2-4,TRBV9,.,.,CASSPRDTKNIQYF,TGTGCCAGCAGCCCGAGGGACACAAAAAACATTCAGTACTTC
TRBJ1-3,TRBV28,.,.,CASSFMTPRGNTIYF,TGTGCCAGCAGTTTTATGACCCCTAGGGGAAACACCATATATTTT
TRBJ1-5,TRBV27,.,once,CASSLTTHHSNQPQHF,TGTGCCAGCAGTTTAACGACTCACCATAGCAATCAGCCCCAGCATTTT
TRBJ1-5,TRBV2,.,.,CASIGGAAGLAQPQHF,TGTGCCAGCATTGGGGGGGCGGCGGGTTTGGCTCAGCCCCAGCATTTT
TRBJ2-1,TRBV5-4,TRBD2,.,CASSAWGSGSYNEQFF,TGTGCCAGCAGCGCTTGGGGTAGCGGGAGCTACAATGAGCAGTTCTTC
TRBJ1-2,TRBV4-1,.,.,CASSQEPGANYGYTF,TGCGCCAGCAGCCAAGAGCCGGGAGCTAACTATGGCTACACCTTC
TRBJ1-2,TRBV5-5,.,.,CASSFGPASNYGYTF,TGTGCCAGCAGCTTTGGGCCCGCGAGTAACTATGGCTACACCTTC
TRBJ2-7,TRBV25-1,.,.,CASSEYRGTPTTTYEQYF,TGTGCCAGCAGTGAATATCGGGGGACGCCGACCACCACCTACGAGCAGTACTTC
TRBJ1-5,TRBV28,.,.,CASKPPGLGNQPQHF,TGTGCCAGCAAGCCCCCGGGTCTGGGCAATCAGCCCCAGCATTTT
TRBJ1-2,TRBV28,.,once,CASSLGQNYGYTF,TGTGCCAGCAGTTTAGGACAGAACTATGGCTACACCTTC
TRBJ1-1,TRBV5-6,TRBD1,once,CASSFEGAGVMNTEAFF,TGTGCCAGCAGCTTTGAGGGGGCAGGGGTCATGAACACTGAAGCTTTCTTT
TRBJ2-3,TRBV7-9,TRBD2,.,CASSERRLFGTSGPDTQYF,TGTGCCAGCAGCGAAAGGAGGTTGTTTGGGACTAGCGGACCAGATACGCAGTATTTT
TRBJ1-5,TRBV7-8,TRBD1,few,CASSPDRGRNQPQHF,TGTGCCAGCAGCCCAGACAGGGGACGGAATCAGCCCCAGCATTTT
TRBJ2-5,TRBV7-2,.,few,CASSARTRGRETQYF,TGTGCCAGCAGCGCTCGGACTCGGGGTCGGGAGACCCAGTACTTC
TRBJ2-3,TRBV19,.,.,CASSYLPGEGADTQYF,TGTGCCAGTAGTTATCTTCCAGGGGAAGGTGCAGATACGCAGTATTTT
TRBJ2-1,TRBV7-8,TRBD2,.,CASSLDWAGGVNEQFF,TGTGCCAGCAGCTTAGATTGGGCGGGAGGGGTCAATGAGCAGTTCTTC